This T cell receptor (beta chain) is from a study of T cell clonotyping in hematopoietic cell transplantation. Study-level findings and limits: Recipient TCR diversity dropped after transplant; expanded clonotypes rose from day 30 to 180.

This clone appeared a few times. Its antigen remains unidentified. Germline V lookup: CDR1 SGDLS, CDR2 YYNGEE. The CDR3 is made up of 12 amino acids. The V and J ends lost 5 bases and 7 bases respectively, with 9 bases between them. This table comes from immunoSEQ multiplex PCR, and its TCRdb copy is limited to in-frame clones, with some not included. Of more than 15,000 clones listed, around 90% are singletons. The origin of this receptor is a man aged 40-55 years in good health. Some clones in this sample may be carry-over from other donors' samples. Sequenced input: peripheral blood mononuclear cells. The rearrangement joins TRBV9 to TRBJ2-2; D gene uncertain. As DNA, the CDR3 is TGTGCCAGCAGGGGTGGCGACGGGGAGCTGTTTTTT. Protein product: CASRGGDGELFF.